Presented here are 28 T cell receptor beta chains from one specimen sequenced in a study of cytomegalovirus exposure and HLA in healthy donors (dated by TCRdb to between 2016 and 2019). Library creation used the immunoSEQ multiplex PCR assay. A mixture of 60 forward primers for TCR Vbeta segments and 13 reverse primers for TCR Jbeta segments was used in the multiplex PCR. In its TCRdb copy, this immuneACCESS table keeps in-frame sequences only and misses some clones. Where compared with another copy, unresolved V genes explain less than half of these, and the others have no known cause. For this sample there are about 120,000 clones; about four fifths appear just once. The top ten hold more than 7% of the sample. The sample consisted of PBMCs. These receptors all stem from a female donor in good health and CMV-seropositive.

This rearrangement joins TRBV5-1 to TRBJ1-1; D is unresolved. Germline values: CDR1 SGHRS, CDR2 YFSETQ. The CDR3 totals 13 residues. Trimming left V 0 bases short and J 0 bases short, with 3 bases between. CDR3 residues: CASSLVVNTEAFF. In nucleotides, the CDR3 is TGCGCCAGCAGCTTGGTAGTGAACACTGAAGCTTTCTTT.

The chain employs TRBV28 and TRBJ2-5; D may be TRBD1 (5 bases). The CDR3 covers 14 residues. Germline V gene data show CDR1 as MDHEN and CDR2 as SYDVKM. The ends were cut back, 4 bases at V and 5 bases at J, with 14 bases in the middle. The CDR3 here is CASSSGQSFETQYF. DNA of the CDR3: TGTGCCAGCAGTTCAGGGCAATCGTTCGAGACCCAGTACTTC. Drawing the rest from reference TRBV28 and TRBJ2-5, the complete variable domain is DVKVTQSSRYLVKRTGEKVFLECVQDMDHENMFWYRQDPGLGLRLIYFSYDVKMKEKGDIPEGYSVSREKKERFSLILESASTNQTSMYLCASSSGQSFETQYFGPGTRLLVL.

As DNA, the CDR3 is TGTGCCAGCAGCGACCGGGACAGGGGCACAGATACGCAGTATTTT. This encodes CASSDRDRGTDTQYF. The rearrangement links TRBV9 to TRBJ2-3; TRBD1 aligns across 9 bases. Trimming took 3 bases from V and 1 from J; bases not matched to a gene: 3. CDR3 length: 15 residues. Germline V CDR1 and CDR2: SGDLS, YYNGEE.

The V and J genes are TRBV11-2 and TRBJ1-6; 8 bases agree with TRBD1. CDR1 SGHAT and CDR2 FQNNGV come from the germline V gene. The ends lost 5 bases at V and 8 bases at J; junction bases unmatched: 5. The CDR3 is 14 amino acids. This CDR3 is CASSPGQGYSPLHF. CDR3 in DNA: TGTGCCAGCAGCCCCGGACAGGGTTATTCACCCCTCCACTTT.

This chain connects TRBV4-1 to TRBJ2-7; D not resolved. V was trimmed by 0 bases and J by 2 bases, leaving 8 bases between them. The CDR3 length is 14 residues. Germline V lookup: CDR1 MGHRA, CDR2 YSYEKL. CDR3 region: CASSQDPSTYEQYF. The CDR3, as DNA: TGCGCCAGCAGCCAAGACCCCTCTACCTACGAGCAGTACTTC.

The CDR3 sequence is CASSSPGGSRGGYTF. CDR3 DNA: TGTGCCAGCAGCTCTCCAGGGGGCTCCAGAGGCGGCTACACCTTC. This chain joins TRBV9 and TRBJ1-2; 8 nucleotides line up with TRBD1. V gave up 4 bases and J gave up 8 bases; unmatched junction bases: 13. Germline CDR1 reads SGDLS; CDR2 reads YYNGEE. CDR3 length equals 15 residues.

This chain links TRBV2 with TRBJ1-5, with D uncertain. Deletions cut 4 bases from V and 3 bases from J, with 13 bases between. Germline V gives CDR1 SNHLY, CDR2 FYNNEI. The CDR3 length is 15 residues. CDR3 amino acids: CASSASQISNQPQHF. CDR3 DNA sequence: TGTGCCAGCAGTGCAAGTCAGATCTCCAATCAGCCCCAGCATTTT.

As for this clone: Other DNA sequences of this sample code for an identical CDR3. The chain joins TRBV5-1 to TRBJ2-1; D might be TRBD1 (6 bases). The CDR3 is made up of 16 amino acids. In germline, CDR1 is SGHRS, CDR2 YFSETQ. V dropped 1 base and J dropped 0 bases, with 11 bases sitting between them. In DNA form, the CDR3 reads TGCGCCAGCAGCTTGCTATTAGGGGGCTCCTACAATGAGCAGTTCTTC. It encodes CASSLLLGGSYNEQFF.

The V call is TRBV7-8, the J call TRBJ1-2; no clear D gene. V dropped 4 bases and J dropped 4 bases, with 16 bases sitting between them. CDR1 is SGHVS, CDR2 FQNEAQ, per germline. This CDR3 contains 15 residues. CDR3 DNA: TGTGCCAGCAGCTCTTCTAGGGTGGACTCCTATGGCTACACCTTC. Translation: CASSSSRVDSYGYTF.

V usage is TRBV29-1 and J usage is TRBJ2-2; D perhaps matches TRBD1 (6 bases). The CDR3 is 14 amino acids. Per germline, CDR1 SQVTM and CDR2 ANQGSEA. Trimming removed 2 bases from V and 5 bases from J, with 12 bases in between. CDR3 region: CSVERAGETGELFF. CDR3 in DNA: TGCAGCGTTGAAAGGGCAGGGGAGACCGGGGAGCTGTTTTTT.

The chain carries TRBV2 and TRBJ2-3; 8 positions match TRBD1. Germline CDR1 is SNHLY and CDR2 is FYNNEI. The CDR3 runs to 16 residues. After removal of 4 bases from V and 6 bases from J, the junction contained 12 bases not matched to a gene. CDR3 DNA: TGTGCCAGCAGTGGGTCGGACAGGGCGGATTGGGATACGCAGTATTTT. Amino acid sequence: CASSGSDRADWDTQYF.

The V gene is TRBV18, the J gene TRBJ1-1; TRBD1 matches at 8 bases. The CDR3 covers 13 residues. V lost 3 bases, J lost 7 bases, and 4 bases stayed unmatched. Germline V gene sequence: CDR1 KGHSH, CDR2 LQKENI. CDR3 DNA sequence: TGTGCCAGCTCACCCGGGACAGGTCTTGAAGCTTTCTTT. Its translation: CASSPGTGLEAFF. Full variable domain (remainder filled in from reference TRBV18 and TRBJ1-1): NAGVMQNPRHLVRRRGQEARLRCSPMKGHSHVYWYRQLPEEGLKFMVYLQKENIIDESGMPKERFSAEFPKEGPSILRIQQVVRGDSAAYFCASSPGTGLEAFFGQGTRLTVV.

CDR3 sequence reads: CASTLDTGVFNGYTF. The CDR3 nucleotides are TGCGCCAGCACCTTAGATACAGGGGTCTTCAATGGCTACACCTTC. This chain links TRBV5-1 with TRBJ1-2; 7 bases align to TRBD1. Germline V lookup: CDR1 SGHRS, CDR2 YFSETQ. CDR3 length: 15 amino acids. The trim removed 6 bases at V and 6 bases at J, leaving 14 bases unmatched.

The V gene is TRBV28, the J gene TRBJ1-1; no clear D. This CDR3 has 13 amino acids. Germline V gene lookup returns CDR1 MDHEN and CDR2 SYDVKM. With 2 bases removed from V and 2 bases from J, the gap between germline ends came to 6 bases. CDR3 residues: CASSLGRNTEAFF. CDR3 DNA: TGTGCCAGCAGTTTAGGCAGAAACACTGAAGCTTTCTTT.

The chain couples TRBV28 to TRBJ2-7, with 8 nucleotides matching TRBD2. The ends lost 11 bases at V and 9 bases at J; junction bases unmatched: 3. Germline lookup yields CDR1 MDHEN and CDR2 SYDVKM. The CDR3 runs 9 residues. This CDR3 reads CASGGGQYF. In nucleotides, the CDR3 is TGTGCCTCCGGGGGGGGGCAGTACTTC.

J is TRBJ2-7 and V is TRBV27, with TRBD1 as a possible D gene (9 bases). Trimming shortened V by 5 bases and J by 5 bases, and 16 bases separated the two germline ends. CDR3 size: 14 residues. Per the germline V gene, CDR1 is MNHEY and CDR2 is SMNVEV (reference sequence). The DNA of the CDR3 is TGTGCCAGCAGTACGGGAGGGACAGGGAACGAGCAGTACTTC. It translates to CASSTGGTGNEQYF.

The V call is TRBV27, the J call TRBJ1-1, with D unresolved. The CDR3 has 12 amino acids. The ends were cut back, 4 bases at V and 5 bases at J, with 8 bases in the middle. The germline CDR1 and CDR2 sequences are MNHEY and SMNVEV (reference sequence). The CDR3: CASSSTGTEAFF. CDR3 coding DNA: TGTGCCAGCAGTTCTACGGGAACTGAAGCTTTCTTT.

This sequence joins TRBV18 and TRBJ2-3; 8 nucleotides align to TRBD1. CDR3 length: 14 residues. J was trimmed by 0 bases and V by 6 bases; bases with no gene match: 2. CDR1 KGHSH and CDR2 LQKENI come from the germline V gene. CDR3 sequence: CASSGQESTDTQYF. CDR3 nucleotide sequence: TGTGCCAGCTCGGGACAGGAGAGCACAGATACGCAGTATTTT.

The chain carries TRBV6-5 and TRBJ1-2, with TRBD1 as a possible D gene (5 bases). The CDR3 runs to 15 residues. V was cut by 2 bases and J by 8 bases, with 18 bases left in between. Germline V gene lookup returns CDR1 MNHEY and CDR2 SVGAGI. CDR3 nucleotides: TGTGCCAGCAGTTACCGGGACCGGACTAAAGGGGGCTACACCTTC. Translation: CASSYRDRTKGGYTF.

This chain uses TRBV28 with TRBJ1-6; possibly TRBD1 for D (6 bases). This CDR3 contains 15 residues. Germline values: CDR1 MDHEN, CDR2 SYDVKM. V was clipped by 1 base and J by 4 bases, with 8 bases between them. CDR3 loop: CASSLSGVYNSPLHF. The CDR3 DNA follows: TGTGCCAGCAGTTTATCAGGGGTATATAATTCACCCCTCCACTTT.

The CDR3 bases are TGTGCCAGTAGCCGATTAGGACTGATGAACACTGAAGCTTTCTTT. Its translation is CASSRLGLMNTEAFF. The chain employs TRBV19 and TRBJ1-1; no firm D call. The CDR3 is 15 residues long. The ends were cut back, 6 bases at V and 0 bases at J, with 14 bases in the middle. Germline V gives CDR1 LNHDA, CDR2 SQIVND (reference sequence). Full variable domain (remainder filled in from reference TRBV19 and TRBJ1-1): DGGITQSPKYLFRKEGQNVTLSCEQNLNHDAMYWYRQDPGQGLRLIYYSQIVNDFQKGDIAEGYSVSREKKESFPLTVTSAQKNPTAFYLCASSRLGLMNTEAFFGQGTRLTVV.

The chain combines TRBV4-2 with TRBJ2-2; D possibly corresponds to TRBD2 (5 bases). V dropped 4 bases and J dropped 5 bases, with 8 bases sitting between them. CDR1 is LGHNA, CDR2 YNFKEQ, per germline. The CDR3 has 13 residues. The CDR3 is CASSRGLTGELFF. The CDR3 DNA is TGTGCCAGCAGCCGAGGACTGACCGGGGAGCTGTTTTTT.

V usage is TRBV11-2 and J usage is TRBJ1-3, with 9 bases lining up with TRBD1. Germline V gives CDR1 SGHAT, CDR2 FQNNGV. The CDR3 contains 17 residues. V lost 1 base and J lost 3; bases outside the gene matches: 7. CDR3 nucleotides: TGTGCCAGCAGCTTAGCGCGGACAGGGGCGTATGGAAACACCATATATTTT. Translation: CASSLARTGAYGNTIYF.

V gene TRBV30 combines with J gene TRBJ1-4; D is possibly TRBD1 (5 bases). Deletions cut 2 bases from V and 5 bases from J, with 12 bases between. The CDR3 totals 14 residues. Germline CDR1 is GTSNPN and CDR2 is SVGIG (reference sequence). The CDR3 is CAWSSDNGNEKLFF. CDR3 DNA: TGTGCCTGGAGTTCGGACAACGGGAATGAAAAACTGTTTTTT. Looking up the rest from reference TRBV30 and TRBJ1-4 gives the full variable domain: SQTIHQWPATLVQPVGSPLSLECTVEGTSNPNLYWYRQAAGRGLQLLFYSVGIGQISSEVPQNLSASRPQDRQFILSSKKLLLSDSGFYLCAWSSDNGNEKLFFGSGTQLSVL.

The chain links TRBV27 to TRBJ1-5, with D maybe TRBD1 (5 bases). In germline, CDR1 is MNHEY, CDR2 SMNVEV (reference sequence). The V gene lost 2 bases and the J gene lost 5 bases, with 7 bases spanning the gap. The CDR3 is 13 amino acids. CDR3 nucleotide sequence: TGTGCCAGCAGTTTACAGGGCTATCAGCCCCAGCATTTT. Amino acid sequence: CASSLQGYQPQHF.

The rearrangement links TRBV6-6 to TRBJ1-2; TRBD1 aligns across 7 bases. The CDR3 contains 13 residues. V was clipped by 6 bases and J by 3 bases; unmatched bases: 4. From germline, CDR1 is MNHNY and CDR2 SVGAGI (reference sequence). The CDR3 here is CASSPDRDYGYTF. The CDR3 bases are TGTGCCAGCAGCCCCGACAGGGACTATGGCTACACCTTC.

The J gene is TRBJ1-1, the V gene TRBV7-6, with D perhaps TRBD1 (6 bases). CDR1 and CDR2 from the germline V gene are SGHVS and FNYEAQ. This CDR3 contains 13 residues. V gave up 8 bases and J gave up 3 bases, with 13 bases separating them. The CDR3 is CASRHRVDTEAFF. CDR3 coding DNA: TGTGCCAGCCGTCACAGGGTGGACACTGAAGCTTTCTTT.

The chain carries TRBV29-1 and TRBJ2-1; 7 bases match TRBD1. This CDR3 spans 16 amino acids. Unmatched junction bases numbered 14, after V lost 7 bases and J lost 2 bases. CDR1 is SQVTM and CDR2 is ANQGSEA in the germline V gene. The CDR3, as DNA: TGCAGCGGGACAGGCGGTTCCCCAACCACCTACAATGAGCAGTTCTTC. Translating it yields CSGTGGSPTTYNEQFF.